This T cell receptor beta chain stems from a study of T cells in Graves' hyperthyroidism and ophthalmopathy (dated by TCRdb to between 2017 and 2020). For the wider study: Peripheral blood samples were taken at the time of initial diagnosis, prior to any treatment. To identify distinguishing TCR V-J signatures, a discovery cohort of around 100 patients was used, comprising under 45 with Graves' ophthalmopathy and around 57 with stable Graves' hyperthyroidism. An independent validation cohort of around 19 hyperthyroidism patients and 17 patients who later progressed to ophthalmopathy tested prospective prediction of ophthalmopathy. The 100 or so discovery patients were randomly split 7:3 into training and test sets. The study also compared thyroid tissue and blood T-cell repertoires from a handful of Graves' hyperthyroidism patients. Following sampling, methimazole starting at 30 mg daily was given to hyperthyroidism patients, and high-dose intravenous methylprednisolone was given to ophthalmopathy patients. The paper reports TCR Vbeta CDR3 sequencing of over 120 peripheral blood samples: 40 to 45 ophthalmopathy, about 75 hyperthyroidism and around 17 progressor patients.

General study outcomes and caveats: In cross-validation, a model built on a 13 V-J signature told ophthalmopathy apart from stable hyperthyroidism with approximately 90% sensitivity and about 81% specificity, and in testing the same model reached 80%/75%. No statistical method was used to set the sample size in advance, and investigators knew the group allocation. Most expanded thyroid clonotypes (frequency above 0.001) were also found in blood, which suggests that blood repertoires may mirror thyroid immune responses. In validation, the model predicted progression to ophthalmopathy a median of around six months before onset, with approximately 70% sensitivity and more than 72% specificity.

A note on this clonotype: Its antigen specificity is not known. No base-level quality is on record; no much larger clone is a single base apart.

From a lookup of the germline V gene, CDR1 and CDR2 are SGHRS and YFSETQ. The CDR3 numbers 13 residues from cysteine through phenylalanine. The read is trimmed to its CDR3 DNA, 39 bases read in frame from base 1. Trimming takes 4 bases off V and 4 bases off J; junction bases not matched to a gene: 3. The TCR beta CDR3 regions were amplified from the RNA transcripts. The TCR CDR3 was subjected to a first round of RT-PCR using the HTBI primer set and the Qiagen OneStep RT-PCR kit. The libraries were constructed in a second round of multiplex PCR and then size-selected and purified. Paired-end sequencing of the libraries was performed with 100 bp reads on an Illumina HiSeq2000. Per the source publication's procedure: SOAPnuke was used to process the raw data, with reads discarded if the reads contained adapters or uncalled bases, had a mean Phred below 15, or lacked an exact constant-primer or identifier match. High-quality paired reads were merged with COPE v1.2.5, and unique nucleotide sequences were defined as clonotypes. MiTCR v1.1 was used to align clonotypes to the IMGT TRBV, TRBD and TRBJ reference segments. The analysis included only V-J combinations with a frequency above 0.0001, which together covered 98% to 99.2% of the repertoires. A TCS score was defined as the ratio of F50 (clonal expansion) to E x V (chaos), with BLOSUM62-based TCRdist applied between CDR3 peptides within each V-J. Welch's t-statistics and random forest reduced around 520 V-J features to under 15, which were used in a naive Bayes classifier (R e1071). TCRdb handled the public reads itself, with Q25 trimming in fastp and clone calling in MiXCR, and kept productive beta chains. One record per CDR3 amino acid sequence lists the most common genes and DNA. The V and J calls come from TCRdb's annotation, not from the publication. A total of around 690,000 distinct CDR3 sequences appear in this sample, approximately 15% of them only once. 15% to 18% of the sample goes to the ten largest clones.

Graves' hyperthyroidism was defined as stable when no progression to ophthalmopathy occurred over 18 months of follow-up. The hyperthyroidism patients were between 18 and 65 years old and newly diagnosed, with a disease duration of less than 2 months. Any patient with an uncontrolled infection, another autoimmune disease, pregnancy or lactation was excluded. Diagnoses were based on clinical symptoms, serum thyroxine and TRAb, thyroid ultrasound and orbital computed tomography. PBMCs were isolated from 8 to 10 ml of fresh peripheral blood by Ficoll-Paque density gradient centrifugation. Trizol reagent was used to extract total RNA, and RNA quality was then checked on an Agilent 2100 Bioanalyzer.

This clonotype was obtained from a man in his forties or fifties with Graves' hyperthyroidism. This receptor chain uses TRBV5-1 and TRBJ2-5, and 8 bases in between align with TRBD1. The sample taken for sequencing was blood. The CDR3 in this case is CASSHDRGETQYF. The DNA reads TGCGCCAGCAGCCACGACAGGGGAGAGACCCAGTACTTC. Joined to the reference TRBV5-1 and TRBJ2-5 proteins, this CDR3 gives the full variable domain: KAGVTQTPRYLIKTRGQQVTLSCSPISGHRSVSWYQQTPGQGLQFLFEYFSETQRNKGNFPGRFSGRQFSNSRSEMNVSTLELGDSALYLCASSHDRGETQYFGPGTRLLVL.